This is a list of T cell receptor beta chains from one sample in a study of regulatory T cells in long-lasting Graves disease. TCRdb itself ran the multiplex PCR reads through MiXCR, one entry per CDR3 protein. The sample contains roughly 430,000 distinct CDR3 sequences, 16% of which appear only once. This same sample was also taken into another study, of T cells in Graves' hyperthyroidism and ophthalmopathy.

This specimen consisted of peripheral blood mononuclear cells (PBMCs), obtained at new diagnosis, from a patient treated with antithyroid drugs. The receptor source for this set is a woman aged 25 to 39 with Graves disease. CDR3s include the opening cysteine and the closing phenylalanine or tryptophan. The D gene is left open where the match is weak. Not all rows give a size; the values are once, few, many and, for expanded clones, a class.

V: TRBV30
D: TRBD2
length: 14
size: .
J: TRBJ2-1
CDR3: CALNLAGGGHEQFF
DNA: TGTGCCTTAAACTTAGCGGGAGGTGGTCATGAGCAGTTCTTC

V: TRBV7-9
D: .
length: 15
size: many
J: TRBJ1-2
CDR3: CASSLANDEAYGYTF
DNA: TGTGCCAGCAGCTTAGCGAACGATGAGGCCTATGGCTACACCTTC

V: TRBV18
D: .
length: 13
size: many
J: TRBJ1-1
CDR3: CASSPGLSTEAFF
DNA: TGTGCCAGCTCACCGGGCCTGAGCACTGAAGCTTTCTTT

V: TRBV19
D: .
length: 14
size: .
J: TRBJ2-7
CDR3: CASNFRQTTYEQYF
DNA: TGTGCCAGTAATTTCCGACAGACGACCTACGAGCAGTACTTC

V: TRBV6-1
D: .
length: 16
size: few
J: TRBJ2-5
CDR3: CASSPIGGGLEETQYF
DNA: TGTGCCAGCAGCCCGATTGGGGGTGGGCTGGAAGAGACCCAGTACTTC

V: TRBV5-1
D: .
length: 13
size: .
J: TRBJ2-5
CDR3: CASSWGTQETQYF
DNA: TGCGCCAGCAGCTGGGGGACTCAAGAGACCCAGTACTTC

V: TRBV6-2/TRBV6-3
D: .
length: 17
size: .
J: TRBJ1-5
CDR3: CASSQPPLGYSNQPQHF
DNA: TGTGCCAGCAGCCAACCGCCGTTAGGATATAGCAATCAGCCCCAGCATTTT

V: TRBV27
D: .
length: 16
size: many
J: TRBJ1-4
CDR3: CASSLVGRGTNEKLFF
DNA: TGTGCCAGCAGTTTAGTGGGTAGAGGAACTAATGAAAAACTGTTTTTT

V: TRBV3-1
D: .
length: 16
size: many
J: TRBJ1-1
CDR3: CASSQVSSIMNTEAFF
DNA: TGTGCCAGCAGCCAAGTTTCAAGCATCATGAACACTGAAGCTTTCTTT

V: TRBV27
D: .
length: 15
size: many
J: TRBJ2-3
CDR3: CASSGDSGSTDTQYF
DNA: TGTGCCAGCAGTGGCGATAGCGGAAGCACAGATACGCAGTATTTT

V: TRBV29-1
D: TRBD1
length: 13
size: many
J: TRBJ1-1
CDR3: CSVQGQMNTEAFF
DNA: TGCAGCGTCCAGGGACAGATGAACACTGAAGCTTTCTTT

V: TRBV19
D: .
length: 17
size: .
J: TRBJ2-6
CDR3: CASSIASRQSGANVLTF
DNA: TGTGCCAGTAGTATTGCCAGCCGCCAATCTGGGGCCAACGTCCTGACTTTC

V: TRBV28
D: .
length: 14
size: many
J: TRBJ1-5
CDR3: CASSPRGFGQPQHF
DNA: TGTGCCAGCAGTCCGCGGGGGTTTGGCCAGCCCCAGCATTTT

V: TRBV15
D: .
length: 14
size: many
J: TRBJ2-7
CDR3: CATSSDKGSYEQYF
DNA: TGTGCCACCAGCAGTGATAAGGGGTCCTACGAGCAGTACTTC

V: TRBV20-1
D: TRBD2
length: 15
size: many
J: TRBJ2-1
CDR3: CSASGTSGRDDEQFF
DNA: TGCAGTGCTAGCGGGACTAGCGGGAGAGACGATGAGCAGTTCTTC

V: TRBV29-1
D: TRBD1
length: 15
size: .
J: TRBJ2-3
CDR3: CSVDGTGTSTDTQYF
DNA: TGCAGCGTTGATGGGACAGGTACCAGCACAGATACGCAGTATTTT

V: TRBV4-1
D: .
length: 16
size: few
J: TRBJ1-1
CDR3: CASSQVGGGGRTEAFF
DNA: TGCGCCAGCAGCCAAGTGGGGGGGGGAGGGCGCACTGAAGCTTTCTTT

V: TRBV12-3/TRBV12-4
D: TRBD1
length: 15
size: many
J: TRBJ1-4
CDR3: CASSQPGTGREKLFF
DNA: TGTGCCAGCAGCCAACCGGGGACAGGGCGGGAAAAACTGTTTTTT

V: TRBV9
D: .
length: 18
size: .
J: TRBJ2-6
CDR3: CASSVGLSRNSGANVLTF
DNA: TGTGCCAGCAGCGTAGGCCTCTCGCGGAACTCTGGGGCCAACGTCCTGACTTTC

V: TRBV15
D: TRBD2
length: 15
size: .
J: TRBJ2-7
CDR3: CATSEGSSGGIGQYF
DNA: TGTGCCACCAGCGAGGGGTCTAGCGGGGGAATTGGGCAGTACTTC

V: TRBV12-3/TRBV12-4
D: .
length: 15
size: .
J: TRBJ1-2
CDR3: CASTPLRIANYGYTF
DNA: TGTGCCAGCACCCCTTTAAGAATCGCTAACTATGGCTACACCTTC

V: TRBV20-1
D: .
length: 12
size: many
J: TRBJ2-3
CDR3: CSARVGDTTQYF
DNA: TGCAGTGCTAGAGTGGGTGACACGACGCAGTATTTT

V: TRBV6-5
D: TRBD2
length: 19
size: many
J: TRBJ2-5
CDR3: CASSYPGTSGRASRETQYF
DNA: TGTGCCAGCAGTTACCCGGGGACTAGCGGGAGGGCATCGAGAGAGACCCAGTACTTC

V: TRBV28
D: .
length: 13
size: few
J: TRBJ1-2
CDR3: CASLASVGYGYTF
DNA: TGTGCCAGCCTTGCATCGGTGGGCTATGGCTACACCTTC

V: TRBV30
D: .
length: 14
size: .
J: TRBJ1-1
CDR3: CAWSEGTVNTEAFF
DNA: TGTGCCTGGAGTGAAGGGACGGTGAACACTGAAGCTTTCTTT

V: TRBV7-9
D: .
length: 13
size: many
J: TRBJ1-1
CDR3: CASSSTFAQAAFF
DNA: TGTGCCAGCAGCTCCACTTTTGCTCAGGCGGCTTTCTTT

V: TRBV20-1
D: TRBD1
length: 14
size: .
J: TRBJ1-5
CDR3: CSARAGQGNQPQHF
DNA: TGCAGTGCTAGAGCGGGACAGGGCAATCAGCCCCAGCATTTT

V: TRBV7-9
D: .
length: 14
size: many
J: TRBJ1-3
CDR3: CASSPGGGFGIIYF
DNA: TGTGCCAGCAGCCCTGGAGGAGGCTTTGGAATCATATATTTT

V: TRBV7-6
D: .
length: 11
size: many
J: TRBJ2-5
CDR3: CASSPSRTQYF
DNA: TGTGCCAGCAGCCCAAGCCGGACCCAGTACTTC

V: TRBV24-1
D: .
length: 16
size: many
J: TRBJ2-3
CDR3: CATSDPPRVGADTQYF
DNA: TGTGCCACCAGTGATCCGCCGAGGGTGGGAGCAGATACGCAGTATTTT

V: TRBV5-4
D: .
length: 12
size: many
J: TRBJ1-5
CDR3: CASSTDNQPQHF
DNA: TGTGCCAGCAGTACAGACAATCAGCCCCAGCATTTT

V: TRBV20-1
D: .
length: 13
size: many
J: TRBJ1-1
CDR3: CGRAGVLNTEAFF
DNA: TGCGGGCGGGCAGGCGTATTGAACACTGAAGCTTTCTTT

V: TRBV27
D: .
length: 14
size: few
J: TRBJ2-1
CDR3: CASSLPGLNNEQFF
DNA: TGTGCCAGCAGTTTACCCGGACTGAACAATGAGCAGTTCTTC

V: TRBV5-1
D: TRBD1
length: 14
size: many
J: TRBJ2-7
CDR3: CASSGGQISYEQYF
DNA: TGCGCCAGCAGCGGGGGACAGATCTCCTACGAGCAGTACTTC

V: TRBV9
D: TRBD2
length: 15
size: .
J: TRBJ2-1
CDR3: CASSWGTSGNNEQFF
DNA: TGTGCCAGCAGTTGGGGGACTAGCGGTAACAATGAGCAGTTCTTC

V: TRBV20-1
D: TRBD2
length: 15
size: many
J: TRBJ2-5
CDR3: CSAAASGAYQETQYF
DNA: TGCAGTGCTGCGGCTAGCGGGGCGTACCAAGAGACCCAGTACTTC

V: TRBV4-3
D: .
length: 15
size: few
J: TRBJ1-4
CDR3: CASSQDLVTNEKLFF
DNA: TGCGCCAGCAGCCAAGACTTGGTGACTAATGAAAAACTGTTTTTT

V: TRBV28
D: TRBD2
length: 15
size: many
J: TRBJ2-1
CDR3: CASRPAGTSVVEQFF
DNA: TGTGCCAGCAGGCCAGCCGGGACTAGTGTGGTTGAGCAGTTCTTC

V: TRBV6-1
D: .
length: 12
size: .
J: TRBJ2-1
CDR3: CASSEPLNEQFF
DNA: TGTGCCAGCAGTGAGCCATTAAATGAGCAGTTCTTC

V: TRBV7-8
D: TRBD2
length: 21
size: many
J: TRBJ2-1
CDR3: CASSPRASGSLYRSSRNEQFF
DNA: TGTGCCAGCAGCCCTAGGGCTAGCGGGAGCCTATATCGTTCGAGCCGCAATGAGCAGTTCTTC

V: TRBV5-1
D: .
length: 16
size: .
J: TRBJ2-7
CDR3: CASSLEGTGSSYEQYF
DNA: TGCGCCAGCAGCTTGGAAGGGACTGGGAGCTCCTACGAGCAGTACTTC

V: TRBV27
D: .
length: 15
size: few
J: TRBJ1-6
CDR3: CASGAGGGYNSPLHF
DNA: TGTGCCAGCGGGGCCGGCGGAGGCTATAATTCACCCCTCCACTTT

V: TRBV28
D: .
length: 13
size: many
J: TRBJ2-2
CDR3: CASSLLETGELFF
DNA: TGTGCCAGCAGTTTATTAGAAACCGGGGAGCTGTTTTTT

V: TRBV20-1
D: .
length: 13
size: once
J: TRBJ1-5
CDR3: CSASTKGDLPQHF
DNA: TGCAGTGCAAGCACTAAGGGAGATTTGCCCCAGCATTTT

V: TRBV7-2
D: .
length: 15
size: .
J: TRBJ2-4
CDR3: CASSLTQGRENIQYF
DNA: TGTGCCAGCAGCCTAACACAGGGCCGGGAGAACATTCAGTACTTC

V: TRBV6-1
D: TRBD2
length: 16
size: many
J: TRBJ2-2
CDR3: CASSDRDGRDTGELFF
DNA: TGTGCCAGCAGTGATCGAGACGGGAGGGACACCGGGGAGCTGTTTTTT

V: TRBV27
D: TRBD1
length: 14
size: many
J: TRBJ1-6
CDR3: CASSFRDRSSPLHF
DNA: TGTGCCAGCAGCTTCAGGGACAGGAGTTCACCCCTCCACTTT

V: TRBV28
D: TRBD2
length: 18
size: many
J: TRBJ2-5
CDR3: CASSAPLGTSGHQETQYF
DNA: TGTGCCAGCAGTGCCCCGCTAGGGACTAGCGGCCACCAAGAGACCCAGTACTTC

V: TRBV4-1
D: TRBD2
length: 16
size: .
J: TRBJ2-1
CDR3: CASSQELAGAYNEQFF
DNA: TGCGCCAGCAGCCAAGAACTAGCGGGAGCGTACAATGAGCAGTTCTTC

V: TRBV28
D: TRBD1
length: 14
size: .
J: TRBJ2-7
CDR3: CASSFVDREYSWDF
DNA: TGTGCCAGCAGTTTTGTCGACAGGGAATATTCATGGGATTTC

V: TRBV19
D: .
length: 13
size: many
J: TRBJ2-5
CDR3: CASMRGRGETQYF
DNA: TGTGCCAGTATGAGGGGCAGGGGAGAGACCCAGTACTTC

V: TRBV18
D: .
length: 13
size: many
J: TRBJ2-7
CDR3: CASSPGFMGEQYF
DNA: TGTGCCAGTTCCCCCGGGTTCATGGGGGAGCAGTACTTC

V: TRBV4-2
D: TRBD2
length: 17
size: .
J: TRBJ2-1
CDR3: CASSPGGLAGFINEQFF
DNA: TGTGCCAGCAGCCCCGGGGGACTAGCGGGATTTATCAATGAGCAGTTCTTC